The next 21 T cell receptor beta chains were all read from a single sample in a study of T-cell reconstitution after alpha-beta-depleted transplantation in children (TCRdb year 2016). Libraries came from PCR. The sequencer listed for this sample is Illumina HiSeq 2500. Molecular barcoding was employed in the preparation of TCR libraries, with unique molecular identifiers being used to normalize TCRbeta repertoire quantification. Using fastp trimming at Q25 and MiXCR clonotype assembly, TCRdb reanalyzed the public sequencing data and kept in-frame beta chains. Rows merge per CDR3 protein into single entries with the most common DNA and genes. This sample is represented by some 590,000 distinct CDR3 sequences; over 9.5% of them were singletons. About 4% of the sample is held by the ten biggest clonotypes. Sequences were derived from PBMCs from the stem cell graft donor, sampled from the stem cell graft. These receptors all come from a human donor who donated a stem cell graft to a child with acute myeloid leukemia.

This clonotype was found a few times. This chain joins TRBV5-1 and TRBJ2-7; 7 nucleotides align to TRBD1. The J segment lost 6 bases and the V segment lost 2 bases, leaving 5 bases of the junction unmatched. Germline CDR1 SGHRS, CDR2 YFSETQ. The CDR3 consists of 13 residues. DNA of the CDR3: TGCGCCAGCAGCTTAAGGGACAGCACCGAGCAGTACTTC. Residues: CASSLRDSTEQYF.

This clonotype occurred many times. J is TRBJ2-5 and V is TRBV12-3 or TRBV12-4; D is possibly TRBD1 (6 bases). CDR3 length: 12 amino acids. V lost 5 bases and J lost 3, with 7 bases in between. For the CDR3, the DNA is TGTGCCAGCAGTCGGACAGAAGAGACCCAGTACTTC. This translates into CASSRTEETQYF.

This clonotype was counted only a few times. The rearrangement joins TRBV6-5 to TRBJ2-7; possible D gene TRBD2, 6 bases. This CDR3 region has 16 residues. Germline values: CDR1 MNHEY, CDR2 SVGAGI. Trimming cost V 2 bases and J 5 bases, with 19 bases left between them. The CDR3 spells CASSYGPLATGNEQYF. In nucleotides, the CDR3 is TGTGCCAGCAGTTACGGCCCCCTAGCGACGGGGAACGAGCAGTACTTC.

This chain connects TRBV18 to TRBJ2-6; either TRBD1 or TRBD2 may supply D (5 bases each). The CDR3 spans 15 residues. Looked up from germline, CDR1 is KGHSH and CDR2 is LQKENI. Trimming pared 0 bases from V and 2 bases from J, leaving 5 bases between. This chain's CDR3 is CASSPPGAGANVLTF. CDR3 in DNA: TGTGCCAGCTCACCACCGGGGGCTGGGGCCAACGTCCTGACTTTC.

The chain recombines TRBV7-9 with TRBJ2-7; D is perhaps TRBD2 (6 bases). The V end was cut by 4 bases, the J end by 5 bases, with 15 bases between. CDR1 SEHNR and CDR2 FQNEAQ come from the germline V gene (reference sequence). The CDR3 has 14 amino acids. The CDR3 region is CASSSRGIGNEQYF. As DNA, the CDR3 is TGTGCCAGCAGCTCGCGGGGAATTGGGAACGAGCAGTACTTC.

This clonotype was picked up a small number of times. The CDR3 DNA follows: TGTGCCAGCAGCTCTCAGGGCCAAACGATTACAGATACGCAGTATTTT. Translation: CASSSQGQTITDTQYF. The chain recombines TRBV7-2 with TRBJ2-3, with D perhaps matching TRBD1 (5 bases). Germline-derived CDR1 and CDR2 are SGHTA and FQGNSA. The CDR3 has 16 residues. Trimming cost V 4 bases and J 3 bases, with 17 bases left between them.

The count of this clonotype is one. The V and J genes are TRBV19 and TRBJ2-1, with 8 bases lining up with TRBD1. The V segment lost 7 bases and the J segment 6 bases; nucleotides outside the gene matches: 11. Germline-derived CDR1 and CDR2 are LNHDA and SQIVND (reference sequence). CDR3 length: 15 amino acids. CDR3 sequence reads: CASNRQGSGLNEQFF. CDR3 bases: TGTGCCAGTAACCGACAGGGGAGCGGCCTCAATGAGCAGTTCTTC.

This clonotype was detected a few times. This chain joins TRBV7-8 and TRBJ2-1, with 12 bases aligning to TRBD2. The V and J ends lost 2 bases and 4 bases, in that order; junction bases with no gene match: 12. Germline V gene sequence: CDR1 SGHVS, CDR2 FQNEAQ. The CDR3 consists of 19 residues. The CDR3 protein is CASSLPRSSGRALYNEQFF. CDR3 coding DNA: TGTGCCAGCAGCTTACCGCGTTCTAGCGGGAGGGCTCTTTACAATGAGCAGTTCTTC.

In its sample, this clonotype was seen a few times. The chain uses TRBV28 and TRBJ2-2; possibly TRBD1 or TRBD2 for D (6 bases each). Trimming cost V 2 bases and J 6 bases, with 13 bases left between them. The length of the CDR3 is 15 residues. The germline V gene encodes CDR1 MDHEN and CDR2 SYDVKM. CDR3 DNA: TGTGCCAGCAGTTTACGGGGGCGAATTGCCGGGGAGCTGTTTTTT. Its translation is CASSLRGRIAGELFF.

This chain links TRBV6-5 with TRBJ2-5; no reliable D call. Germline values: CDR1 MNHEY, CDR2 SVGAGI. The CDR3 contains 13 residues. Trimming took off 2 bases at V and 5 bases at J, with 9 bases between the two ends. CDR3 DNA sequence: TGTGCCAGCAGTTACGGCCACTTTGAGACCCAGTACTTC. Translating it yields CASSYGHFETQYF.

This clonotype has ten or more counts. The V gene is TRBV20-1, the J gene TRBJ2-7; 8 positions match TRBD2. Germline lookup yields CDR1 DFQATT and CDR2 SNEGSKA (reference sequence). Trimming cost V 2 bases and J 7 bases; bases outside gene matches: 7. The length of the CDR3 is 13 residues. CDR3: CSARRAGGREQYF. The CDR3 nucleotides read TGCAGTGCTAGACGGGCGGGAGGTCGAGAGCAGTACTTC.

V usage is TRBV4-2 and J usage is TRBJ2-1, with 8 bases that match TRBD2. Germline V CDR1 and CDR2: LGHNA, YNFKEQ. V gave up 6 bases and J gave up 4 bases; unmatched junction bases: 8. This CDR3 has 15 residues. The chain's CDR3 is CASRPGVAGYNEQFF. The CDR3, as DNA: TGTGCCAGCAGACCAGGGGTAGCGGGATACAATGAGCAGTTCTTC.

This clonotype appeared many times. The chain uses TRBV24-1 and TRBJ2-3; D call uncertain. From germline, CDR1 is KGHDR and CDR2 SFDVKD. Trimming pared 6 bases from V and 5 bases from J, leaving 8 bases between. There are 12 residues in the CDR3. The CDR3 loop reads CATSHTGDTQYF. DNA of the CDR3: TGTGCCACCAGTCACACGGGAGATACGCAGTATTTT.

This rearrangement joins TRBV7-2 to TRBJ2-7, with D possibly matching TRBD2 (6 bases). V was pared by 5 bases and J by 3 bases, with 17 bases between. Germline V gives CDR1 SGHTA, CDR2 FQGNSA. There are 15 residues in the CDR3. CDR3 in amino acids: CASSPAGPKVYEQYF. CDR3 bases: TGTGCCAGCAGCCCGGCGGGACCCAAAGTCTACGAGCAGTACTTC.

This chain connects TRBV5-6 to TRBJ2-7; 11 nucleotides align to TRBD2. CDR3 length: 16 amino acids. The germline V gene has CDR1 SGHDT and CDR2 YYEEEE. Trimming took 3 bases from V and 2 from J; bases not matched to a gene: 7. The CDR3 coding sequence is TGTGCCAGCAGCTCACCCACTAGCGGGAGTGCCTACGAGCAGTACTTC. This gives the protein CASSSPTSGSAYEQYF.

This clonotype was picked up many times. The chain couples TRBV20-1 to TRBJ2-1; TRBD2 aligns across 10 bases. The V gene's germline CDR1 is DFQATT and CDR2 SNEGSKA (reference sequence). The length of the CDR3 is 15 residues. J was trimmed by 3 bases and V by 6 bases; bases with no gene match: 8. The CDR3 sequence: CSANGLAAHYNEQFF. CDR3 DNA: TGCAGTGCCAACGGACTAGCGGCCCACTACAATGAGCAGTTCTTC.

The table lists this clonotype with many counts. The V call is TRBV28, the J call TRBJ2-7; D is unresolved. The CDR3 is made up of 14 amino acids. V lost 3 bases, J lost 3 bases, and 12 bases lay in between. Germline CDR1 is MDHEN and CDR2 is SYDVKM. CDR3 coding DNA: TGTGCCAGCAGTTTGGGCACCCTAGGCTACGAGCAGTACTTC. Translation gives CASSLGTLGYEQYF.

The chain has TRBV18 and TRBJ2-3; D remains unclear. There are 14 residues in the CDR3. V was trimmed by 3 bases and J by 2 bases, leaving 9 bases between them. CDR1 is KGHSH, CDR2 LQKENI, per germline. The CDR3 region is CASSPTVNTDTQYF. CDR3 sequence (DNA): TGTGCCAGCTCACCTACGGTTAACACAGATACGCAGTATTTT.

The J gene is TRBJ2-1, the V gene TRBV28; 8 bases agree with TRBD2. The CDR3 sequence is 15 residues long. Germline CDR1 and CDR2: MDHEN and SYDVKM. The V and J ends lost 5 bases and 6 bases, in that order; junction bases with no gene match: 9. The CDR3 region is CASSLPGLGRNEQFF. CDR3 nucleotides: TGTGCCAGCAGTCTTCCGGGACTAGGGCGCAATGAGCAGTTCTTC.

This clonotype was observed at least ten times. The rearrangement joins TRBV12-3 or TRBV12-4 to TRBJ2-2, with 7 bases that match TRBD2. V was clipped by 6 bases and J by 6 bases; unmatched bases: 10. The CDR3 loop spans 15 amino acids. The CDR3 reads CASSRGVGRAGELFF. In DNA form, the CDR3 reads TGTGCCAGCAGCCGAGGGGTGGGGAGGGCCGGGGAGCTGTTTTTT.

This clonotype was observed a handful of times. This chain uses TRBV29-1 with TRBJ2-7, with a possible D match to TRBD2 (7 bases). CDR3 length: 15 residues. CDR1 SQVTM and CDR2 ANQGSEA come from the germline V gene. V was pared by 7 bases and J by 1 base, with 20 bases between. CDR3 nucleotides: TGCAGCGCCAAGGCGGGGGACACTGAATCCTACGAGCAGTACTTC. This sequence encodes CSAKAGDTESYEQYF.